The clone carrying this T cell receptor (beta chain) was seen a single time. The antigen is undetermined. CDR1 and CDR2 from the germline V gene are SNHLY and FYNNEI. The V gene end was trimmed by 6 bases and the J gene end by 3 bases; junction bases not matched to a gene: 7. This CDR3 has 14 residues. The data stem from a study of OX40 agonist ivuxolimab in advanced cancers. Overall study findings and caveats: Undetermined was the antigen specificity of the expanded peripheral T cells.

Assay: immunoSEQ multiplex PCR; the TCRdb copy retains only in-frame clones and omits some. The sample has some 150,000 clones, 93% seen once. This receptor was obtained from an adult with an advanced solid tumor such as melanoma, head and neck, liver or kidney cancer. This chain uses TRBV2 with TRBJ1-1, with TRBD1 identical over 7 bases. The sequenced sample was CD4+ or CD8+ T cells sorted from blood, obtained in a trial of the OX40 agonist ivuxolimab. The CDR3 region has the DNA TGTGCCAGCAGCGATGGACAGGCCTACACTGAAGCTTTCTTT. This codes for CASSDGQAYTEAFF.